One and the same sample provided the 10 T cell receptor beta chains below, sequenced in a study of blood T cell repertoires in COVID-19. Using immunoSEQ multiplex PCR, the repertoire was profiled, and TCRdb retains in-frame clones only, with some absent. The sample yields 200,000 to 250,000 clones, approximately 87% seen once. The sequenced material came from PBMCs or T cells enriched from blood (not recorded which). The origin of the receptors is a woman aged 45 to 65 in a cohort exposed to, infected with or recovered from COVID-19 (not recorded which).

The chain couples TRBV10-3 to TRBJ1-1; TRBD1 is a possible D gene (6 bases). Germline V CDR1 and CDR2: ENHRY, SYGVKD. V was cut by 1 base and J by 1 base, with 10 bases left in between. This CDR3 spans 15 amino acids. CDR3 loop: CAISELDSRNTEAFF. CDR3 nucleotides: TGTGCCATCAGTGAGTTGGACAGTAGGAACACTGAAGCTTTCTTT.

CDR3 nucleotides: TGTGCCAGCAGTAACCGAGGGGGTAGCAATCAGCCCCAGCATTTT. Amino acid sequence: CASSNRGGSNQPQHF. This chain joins TRBV6-5 and TRBJ1-5, with D maybe TRBD1 (6 bases). V lost 5 bases and J 0 bases, leaving 11 bases between the germline ends. The germline CDR1 and CDR2 sequences are MNHEY and SVGAGI. The CDR3 loop spans 15 amino acids.

The genes are TRBV9 and TRBJ2-1; 12 bases align to TRBD2. Germline V CDR1 and CDR2: SGDLS, YYNGEE. The V segment lost 0 bases and the J segment 8 bases; nucleotides outside the gene matches: 9. The CDR3 has 17 residues. The CDR3 here is CASSVEASGGVKDEQFF. CDR3 nucleotide sequence: TGTGCCAGCAGCGTAGAGGCTAGCGGGGGGGTGAAAGATGAGCAGTTCTTC. The variable domain in full, with the rest retrieved from reference TRBV9 and TRBJ2-1, is DSGVTQTPKHLITATGQRVTLRCSPRSGDLSVYWYQQSLDQGLQFLIQYYNGEERAKGNILERFSAQQFPDLHSELNLSSLELGDSALYFCASSVEASGGVKDEQFFGPGTRLTVL.

The chain combines TRBV6-1 with TRBJ2-1; the match to TRBD2 covers 9 bases. CDR1 is MNHNS, CDR2 SASEGT, per germline. The CDR3 runs to 16 residues. V lost 0 bases and J lost 3; bases outside the gene matches: 3. In nucleotides, the CDR3 is TGTGCCAGCAGTGAAGCAAGCGGGGGGATCTACAATGAGCAGTTCTTC. It is translated as CASSEASGGIYNEQFF.

The J gene is TRBJ1-1, the V gene TRBV28, with 9 bases fitting TRBD1. Germline V lookup: CDR1 MDHEN, CDR2 SYDVKM. Trimming took 5 bases from V and 1 from J; bases not matched to a gene: 8. CDR3 length equals 16 residues. This chain's CDR3 is CASSTRTGGKNTEAFF. CDR3 nucleotide sequence: TGTGCCAGCAGTACCCGAACAGGGGGCAAGAACACTGAAGCTTTCTTT.

The V gene is TRBV4-2, the J gene TRBJ2-3; 9 bases are a match to TRBD1. J gave up 4 bases and V 3 bases, and 5 bases lay outside the gene matches. The CDR3 contains 15 residues. CDR1 is LGHNA, CDR2 YNFKEQ, per germline. The CDR3 nucleotides read TGTGCCAGCAGCCACCGGGACAGGGAGGCAGATACGCAGTATTTT. It encodes CASSHRDREADTQYF.

The chain joins TRBV10-3 to TRBJ1-5; a weak D match, TRBD1 (5 bases). This CDR3 spans 14 amino acids. Germline V gene sequence: CDR1 ENHRY, CDR2 SYGVKD. The V and J ends lost 4 bases and 3 bases respectively, with 10 bases between them. The CDR3 DNA sequence: TGTGCCATCAGTGGTGACAGAGTCAATCAGCCCCAGCATTTT. Amino acids: CAISGDRVNQPQHF.

This chain connects TRBV12-3 or TRBV12-4 to TRBJ1-5, with D unclear. This CDR3 contains 12 residues. Deletions cut 8 bases from V and 5 bases from J, with 10 bases between. CDR3: CASAPADQPQHF. The CDR3 DNA reads as TGTGCCAGCGCCCCGGCGGATCAGCCCCAGCATTTT.

In this sample, this clone turned up once. The V and J genes are TRBV6-5 and TRBJ1-1, with D possibly matching TRBD1 (5 bases). V was cut by 6 bases and J by 3 bases, with 14 bases left in between. There are 14 residues in the CDR3. Germline-derived CDR1 and CDR2 are MNHEY and SVGAGI. The CDR3 DNA sequence: TGTGCCAGCAGACAACGCACAGGCCACACTGAAGCTTTCTTT. This codes for CASRQRTGHTEAFF.

V usage is TRBV28 and J usage is TRBJ1-2; 8 bases align to TRBD1. The CDR3 runs 13 residues. Per the germline V gene, CDR1 is MDHEN and CDR2 is SYDVKM. V was clipped by 8 bases and J by 0 bases; unmatched bases: 2. The CDR3 region has the DNA TGTGCCAGCGGACAGGGCACTAACTATGGCTACACCTTC. Translating it yields CASGQGTNYGYTF.